The rows below give T cell receptor beta chains drawn from one sample of a study of tumor-infiltrating lymphocytes in primary liver carcinoma. MiXCR, applied by TCRdb to the multiplex PCR reads, yields one record per CDR3 protein. The data contain fewer than 200,000 distinct CDR3 sequences, over 80% of them singletons. The sample was tumor tissue from primary liver carcinoma. The origin of the receptors is a man between 35 and 55 years old with primary liver carcinoma and hepatitis B virus infection. The CDR3 runs from the conserved cysteine through the conserved F or W. Fields, in order: clone size, D gene, J gene, V gene, CDR3 DNA, CDR3 protein. The D gene is left open where the match is weak. Expanded clones get a size class; other rows say once, few or many, or leave the size out.

NA	TRBD2	TRBJ2-1	TRBV4-3	TGCCCCAGTAGCCAAGAAAGGTCTAGCGGGATCCTGTATGAGCAGTTCTTC	CPSSQERSSGILYEQFF
few	NA	TRBJ2-7	TRBV5-1	TGCGCCAGCCGACAGGAAGCTGGATGGGAGCAGTACTTC	CASRQEAGWEQYF
NA	TRBD2	TRBJ2-1	TRBV5-1	TGCACCAGCAGCTGGGGGACTAGCGGGAGCTTCGGTGAGCGGTTCTTC	CTSSWGTSGSFGERFF
few	NA	TRBJ2-3	TRBV20-1	TGCAGTGCTAGGACCAGTAGCACAGATACGCAGTATTTT	CSARTSSTDTQYF
NA	NA	TRBJ1-1	TRBV29-1	TGCAGCGGGGGAGAGGAAGGCTATCAGAATACTGAAGCTCTCTTT	CSGGEEGYQNTEALF
NA	NA	TRBJ2-3	TRBV29-1	TGCAGCACCCGGCCCCGGGAGAGGGGCATAAATACGCAGTATTTT	CSTRPRERGINTQYF
NA	TRBD2	TRBJ2-2	TRBV29-1	TGCAGCGTTGGGACTAGCCCGGCAAACACCGGGGAGCTGTTTTTC	CSVGTSPANTGELFF
NA	TRBD1	TRBJ2-7	TRBV6-2/TRBV6-3	TGTGTCAGCAGTTTAAGGACAGGGGTGTACGAGCAGTATTTC	CVSSLRTGVYEQYF
once	NA	TRBJ2-1	TRBV6-2/TRBV6-3	TGTGCCAGCTGTTACGGGACATATGCTTATGAGCAGTTCTTC	CASCYGTYAYEQFF
NA	NA	TRBJ1-5	TRBV12-3/TRBV12-4	TGTACCAGCAGTTTGGGGGCTACCAATCTGCCCCAACATTTT	CTSSLGATNLPQHF
NA	TRBD2	TRBJ2-1	TRBV4-1	TGCGCCTGCAACCAAGATAGGAGGGCTAGCGGGAGCTCCTACAATGAGCAGTTCTTC	CACNQDRRASGSSYNEQFF
NA	NA	TRBJ2-2	TRBV7-8	TGTGTCAGCAGCTTAGTACGGCAGAACACCGCGGAGCTGTTTTTT	CVSSLVRQNTAELFF
few	NA	TRBJ2-1	TRBV10-3	TGTGCTATCAGTGAGTCCGAGAGTTTTTACAACGAGCAGTCCTTC	CAISESESFYNEQSF
NA	NA	TRBJ1-1	TRBV9	TGTGCCAGCAGCCCAGGCAGGGGAAGGGGTGTGTACACTGAAGCTTTCTTT	CASSPGRGRGVYTEAFF
many	NA	TRBJ2-5	TRBV30	TGTGCCTGGAGTCGCGGTAGCCGGGAGACCCAGTACTTC	CAWSRGSRETQYF
NA	NA	TRBJ1-2	TRBV6-1	TGTGCCAGCACCACAACGGCATGGGACTATGGCTACACATTC	CASTTTAWDYGYTF
NA	TRBD1	TRBJ2-2	TRBV29-1	TGCAGCGTTGTAGGACAGGTGGATCACACCGGGGAACTGTTTTTT	CSVVGQVDHTGELFF
NA	NA	TRBJ2-1	TRBV12-3/TRBV12-4	TGTGCCAGCAGTTTGAGGAACGATGAGCGGTTCTTC	CASSLRNDERFF
NA	NA	TRBJ2-3	TRBV12-3/TRBV12-4	TGTGCCAGCAGTTCCGGGGCCAGGAATACGCGGTATTTT	CASSSGARNTRYF
NA	TRBD1	TRBJ1-6	TRBV4-1	TGCGCCAGTAGCCAAGACCGGGTACAGGGGCGTGGGTCACCCCTCCACTTT	CASSQDRVQGRGSPLHF
NA	NA	TRBJ2-1	TRBV5-4	TGTACCAGCAGCCCTGGCGGAGGCGGGGTCTCCTACAATGAGCAGTTCTTC	CTSSPGGGGVSYNEQFF
NA	NA	TRBJ2-3	TRBV5-4	TGTGCCAGCACCAAAGGACTATCGGTCACAGATACGCAGTATTTT	CASTKGLSVTDTQYF
NA	NA	TRBJ1-2	TRBV30	TGTGCATGGACGTCAAGTAACTATGGCTACACCTTC	CAWTSSNYGYTF